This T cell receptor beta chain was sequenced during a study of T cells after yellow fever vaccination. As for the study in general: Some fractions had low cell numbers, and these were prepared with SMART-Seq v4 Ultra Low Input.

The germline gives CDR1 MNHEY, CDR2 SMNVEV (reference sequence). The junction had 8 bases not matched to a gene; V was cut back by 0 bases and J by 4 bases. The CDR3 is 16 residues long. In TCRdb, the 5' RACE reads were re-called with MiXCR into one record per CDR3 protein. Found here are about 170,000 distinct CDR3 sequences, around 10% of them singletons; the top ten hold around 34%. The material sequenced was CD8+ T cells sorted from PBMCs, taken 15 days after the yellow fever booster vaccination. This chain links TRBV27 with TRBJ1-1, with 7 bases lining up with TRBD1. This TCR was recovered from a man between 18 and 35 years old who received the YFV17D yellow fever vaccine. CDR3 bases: TGTGCCAGCAGTTTATCATCGACAGGGTGGGGCACTGAAGCTTTCTTT. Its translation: CASSLSSTGWGTEAFF.